What follows describes a single TCR beta chain. TCRdb's table, derived via immunoSEQ multiplex PCR, lists solely in-frame clones and lacks some. This sample has roughly 100,000 clones, with just under 75% found just once. This entry is derived from a study of CD8 T cell repertoires and HIV-1 epitope variants. The CDR3 runs 15 residues. V was pared by 5 bases and J by 5 bases, with 16 bases between. Germline CDR1 SGHNT, CDR2 YYREEE (reference sequence). This sequence joins TRBV5-4 and TRBJ2-2; the D is unclear. This clonotype was sampled from a male donor with HIV. The material sequenced was uncultured baseline CD8+ T cells from peripheral blood mononuclear cells (PBMCs). CDR3: CASSPGPSGTGELFF. CDR3 bases: TGTGCCAGCAGTCCAGGACCTTCCGGGACCGGGGAGCTGTTTTTT.